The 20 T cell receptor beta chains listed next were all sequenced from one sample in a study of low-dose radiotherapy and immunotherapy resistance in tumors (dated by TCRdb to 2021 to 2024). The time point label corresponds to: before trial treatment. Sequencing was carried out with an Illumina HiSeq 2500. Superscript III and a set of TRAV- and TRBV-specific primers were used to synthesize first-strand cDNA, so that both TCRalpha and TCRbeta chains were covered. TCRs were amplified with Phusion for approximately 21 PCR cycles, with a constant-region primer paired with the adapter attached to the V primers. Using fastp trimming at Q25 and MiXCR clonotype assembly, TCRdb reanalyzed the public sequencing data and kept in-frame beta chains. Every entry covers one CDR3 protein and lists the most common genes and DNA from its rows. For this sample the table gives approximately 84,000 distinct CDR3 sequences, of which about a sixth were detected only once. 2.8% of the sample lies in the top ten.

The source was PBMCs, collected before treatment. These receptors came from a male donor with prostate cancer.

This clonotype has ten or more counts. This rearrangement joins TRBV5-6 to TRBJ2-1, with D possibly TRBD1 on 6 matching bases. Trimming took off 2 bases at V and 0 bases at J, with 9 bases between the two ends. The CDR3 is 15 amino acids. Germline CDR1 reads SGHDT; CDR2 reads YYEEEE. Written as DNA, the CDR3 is TGTGCCAGCAGCTTTACAGGGTTCTCCTACAATGAGCAGTTCTTC. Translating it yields CASSFTGFSYNEQFF.

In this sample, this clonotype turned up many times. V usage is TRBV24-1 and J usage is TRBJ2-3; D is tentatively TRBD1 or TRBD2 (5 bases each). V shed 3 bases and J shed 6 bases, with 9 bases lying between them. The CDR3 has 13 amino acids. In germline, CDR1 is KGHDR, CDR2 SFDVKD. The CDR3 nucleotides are TGTGCCACCAGTGATGACTACAGGGATACGCAGTATTTT. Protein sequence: CATSDDYRDTQYF.

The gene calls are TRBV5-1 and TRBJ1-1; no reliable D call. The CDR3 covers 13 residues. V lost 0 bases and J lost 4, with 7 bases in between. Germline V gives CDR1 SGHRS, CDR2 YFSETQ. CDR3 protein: CASSLAESTEAFF. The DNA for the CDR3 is TGCGCCAGCAGCTTGGCCGAGAGCACTGAAGCTTTCTTT.

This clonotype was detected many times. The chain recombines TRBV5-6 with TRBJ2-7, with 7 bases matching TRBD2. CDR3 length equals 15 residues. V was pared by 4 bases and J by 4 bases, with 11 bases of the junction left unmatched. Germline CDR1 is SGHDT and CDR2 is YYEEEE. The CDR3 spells CASSPAGIRVYEQYF. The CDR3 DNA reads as TGTGCCAGCAGCCCAGCGGGGATAAGGGTGTACGAGCAGTACTTC.

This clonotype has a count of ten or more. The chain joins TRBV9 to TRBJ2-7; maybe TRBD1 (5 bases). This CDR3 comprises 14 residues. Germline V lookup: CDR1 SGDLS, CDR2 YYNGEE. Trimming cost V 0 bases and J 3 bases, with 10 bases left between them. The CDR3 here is CASSVGGADYEQYF. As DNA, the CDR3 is TGTGCCAGCAGCGTAGGTGGGGCGGACTACGAGCAGTACTTC.

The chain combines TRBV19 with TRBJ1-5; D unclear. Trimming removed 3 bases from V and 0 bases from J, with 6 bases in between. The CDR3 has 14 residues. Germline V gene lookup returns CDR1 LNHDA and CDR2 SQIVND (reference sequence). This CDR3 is CASSIADSNQPQHF. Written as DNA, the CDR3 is TGTGCCAGTAGTATCGCAGATAGCAATCAGCCCCAGCATTTT.

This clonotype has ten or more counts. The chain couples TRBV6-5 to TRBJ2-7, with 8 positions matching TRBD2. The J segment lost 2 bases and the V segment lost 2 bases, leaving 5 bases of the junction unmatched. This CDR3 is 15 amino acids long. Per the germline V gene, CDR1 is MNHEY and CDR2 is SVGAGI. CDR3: CASSYEAGVTYEQYF. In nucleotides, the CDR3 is TGTGCCAGCAGTTACGAAGCGGGGGTAACCTACGAGCAGTACTTC.

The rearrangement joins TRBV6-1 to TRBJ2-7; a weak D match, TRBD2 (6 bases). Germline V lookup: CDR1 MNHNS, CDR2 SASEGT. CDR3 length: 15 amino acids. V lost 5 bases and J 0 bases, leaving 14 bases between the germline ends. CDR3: CASSYDRGSSYEQYF. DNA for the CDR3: TGTGCCAGCAGTTACGACCGGGGGTCCTCCTACGAGCAGTACTTC.

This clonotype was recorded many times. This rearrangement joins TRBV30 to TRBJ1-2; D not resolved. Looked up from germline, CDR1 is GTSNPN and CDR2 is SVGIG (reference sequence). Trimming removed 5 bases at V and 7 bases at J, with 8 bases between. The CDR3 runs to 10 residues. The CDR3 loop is CAWGESGYTF. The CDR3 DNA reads TGTGCCTGGGGGGAGAGTGGCTACACCTTC.

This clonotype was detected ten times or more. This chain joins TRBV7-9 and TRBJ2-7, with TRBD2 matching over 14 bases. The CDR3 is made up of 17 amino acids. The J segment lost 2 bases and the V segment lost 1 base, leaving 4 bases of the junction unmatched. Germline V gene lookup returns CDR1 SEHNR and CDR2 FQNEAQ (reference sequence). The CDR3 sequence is CASSLVETSGGAYEQYF. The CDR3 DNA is TGTGCCAGCAGCTTAGTGGAGACTAGCGGGGGGGCCTACGAGCAGTACTTC. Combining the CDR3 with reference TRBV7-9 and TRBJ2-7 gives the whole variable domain DTGVSQNPRHKITKRGQNVTFRCDPISEHNRLYWYRQTLGQGPEFLTYFQNEAQLEKSRLLSDRFSAERPKGSFSTLEIQRTEQGDSAMYLCASSLVETSGGAYEQYFGPGTRLTVT.

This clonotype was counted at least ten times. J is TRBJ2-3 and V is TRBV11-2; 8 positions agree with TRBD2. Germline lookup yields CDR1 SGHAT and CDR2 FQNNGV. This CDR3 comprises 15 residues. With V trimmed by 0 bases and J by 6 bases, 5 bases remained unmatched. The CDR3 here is CASSLERERGDTQYF. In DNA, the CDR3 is TGTGCCAGCAGCTTAGAGCGGGAGCGGGGGGATACGCAGTATTTT.

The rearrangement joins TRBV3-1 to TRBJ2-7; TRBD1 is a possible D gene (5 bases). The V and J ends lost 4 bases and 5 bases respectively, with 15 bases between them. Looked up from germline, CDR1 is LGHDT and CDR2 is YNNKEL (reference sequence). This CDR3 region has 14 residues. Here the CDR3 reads CASSPRPRADEQYF. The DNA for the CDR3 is TGTGCCAGCAGCCCCCGTCCCAGGGCCGACGAGCAGTACTTC.

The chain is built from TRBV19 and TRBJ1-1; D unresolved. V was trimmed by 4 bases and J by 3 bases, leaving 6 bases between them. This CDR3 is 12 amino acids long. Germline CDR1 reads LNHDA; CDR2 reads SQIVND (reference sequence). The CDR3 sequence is CASSRVDTEAFF. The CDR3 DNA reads TGTGCCAGTAGTAGGGTGGACACTGAAGCTTTCTTT.

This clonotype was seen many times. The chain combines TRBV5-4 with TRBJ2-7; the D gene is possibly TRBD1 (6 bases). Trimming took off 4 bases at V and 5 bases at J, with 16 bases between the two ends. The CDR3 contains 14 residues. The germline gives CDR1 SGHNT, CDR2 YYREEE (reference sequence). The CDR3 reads CASSQQGTGDEQYF. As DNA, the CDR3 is TGTGCCAGCAGCCAACAGGGAACGGGCGACGAGCAGTACTTC. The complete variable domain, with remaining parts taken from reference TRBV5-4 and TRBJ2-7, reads ETGVTQSPTHLIKTRGQQVTLRCSSQSGHNTVSWYQQALGQGPQFIFQYYREEENGRGNFPPRFSGLQFPNYSSELNVNALELDDSALYLCASSQQGTGDEQYFGPGTRLTVT.

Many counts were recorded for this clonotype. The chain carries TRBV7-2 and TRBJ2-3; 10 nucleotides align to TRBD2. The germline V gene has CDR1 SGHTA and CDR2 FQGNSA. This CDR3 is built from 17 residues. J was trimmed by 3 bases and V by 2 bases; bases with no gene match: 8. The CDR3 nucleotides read TGTGCCAGCAGCTTACAAAGCGGGGGGGCCCGAACAGATACGCAGTATTTT. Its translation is CASSLQSGGARTDTQYF.

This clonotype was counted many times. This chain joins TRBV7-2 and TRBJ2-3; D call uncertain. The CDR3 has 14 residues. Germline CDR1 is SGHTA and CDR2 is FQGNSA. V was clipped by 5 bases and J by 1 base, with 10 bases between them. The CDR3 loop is CASSPVSGTDTQYF. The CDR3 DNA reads TGTGCCAGCAGCCCCGTGAGCGGCACAGATACGCAGTATTTT.

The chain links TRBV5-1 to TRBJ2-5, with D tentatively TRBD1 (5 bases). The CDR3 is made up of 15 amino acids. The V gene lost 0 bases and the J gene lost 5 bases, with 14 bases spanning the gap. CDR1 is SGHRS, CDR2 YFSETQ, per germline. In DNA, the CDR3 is TGCGCCAGCAGCTTGGACAGTGGGGCAGGGGAGACCCAGTACTTC. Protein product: CASSLDSGAGETQYF. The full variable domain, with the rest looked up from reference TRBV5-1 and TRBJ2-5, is KAGVTQTPRYLIKTRGQQVTLSCSPISGHRSVSWYQQTPGQGLQFLFEYFSETQRNKGNFPGRFSGRQFSNSRSEMNVSTLELGDSALYLCASSLDSGAGETQYFGPGTRLLVL.

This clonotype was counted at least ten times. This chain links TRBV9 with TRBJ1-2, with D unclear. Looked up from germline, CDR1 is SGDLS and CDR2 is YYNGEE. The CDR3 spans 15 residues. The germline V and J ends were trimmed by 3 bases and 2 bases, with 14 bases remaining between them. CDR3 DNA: TGTGCCAGCAGCGAGAGGCGGCAGGACAACTATGGCTACACCTTC. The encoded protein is CASSERRQDNYGYTF.

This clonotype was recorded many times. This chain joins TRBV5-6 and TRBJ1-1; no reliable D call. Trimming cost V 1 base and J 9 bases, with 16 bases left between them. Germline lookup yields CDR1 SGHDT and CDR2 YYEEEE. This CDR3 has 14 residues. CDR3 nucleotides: TGTGCCAGCAGCTTGCGTTCGCCGGAGGCTAAAGCTTTCTTT. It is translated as CASSLRSPEAKAFF.

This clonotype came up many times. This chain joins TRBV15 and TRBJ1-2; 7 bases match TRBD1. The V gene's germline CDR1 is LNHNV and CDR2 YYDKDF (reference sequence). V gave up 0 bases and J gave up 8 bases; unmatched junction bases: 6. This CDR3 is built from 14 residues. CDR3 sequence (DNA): TGTGCCACCAGCAGAGAAGGACAGGTTGGGGGCTACACCTTC. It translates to CATSREGQVGGYTF. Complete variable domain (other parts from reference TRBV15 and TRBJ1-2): DAMVIQNPRYQVTQFGKPVTLSCSQTLNHNVMYWYQQKSSQAPKLLFHYYDKDFNNEADTPDNFQSRRPNTSFCFLDIRSPGLGDTAMYLCATSREGQVGGYTFGSGTRLTVV.